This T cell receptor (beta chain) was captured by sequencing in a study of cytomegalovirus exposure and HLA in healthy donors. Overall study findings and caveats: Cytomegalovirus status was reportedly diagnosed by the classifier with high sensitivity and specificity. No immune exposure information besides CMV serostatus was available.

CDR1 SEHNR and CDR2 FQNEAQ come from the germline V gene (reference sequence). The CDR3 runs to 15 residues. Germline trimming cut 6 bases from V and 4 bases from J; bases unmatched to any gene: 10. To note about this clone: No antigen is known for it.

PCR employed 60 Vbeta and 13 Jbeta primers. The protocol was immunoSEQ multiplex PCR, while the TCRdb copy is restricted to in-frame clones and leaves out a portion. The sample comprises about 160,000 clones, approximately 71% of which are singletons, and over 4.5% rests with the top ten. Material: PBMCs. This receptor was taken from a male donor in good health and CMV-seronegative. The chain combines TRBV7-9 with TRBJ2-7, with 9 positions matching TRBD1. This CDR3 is CASRAPGQGLYEQYF. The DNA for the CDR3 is TGTGCCAGCAGGGCACCGGGACAGGGACTTTACGAGCAGTACTTC. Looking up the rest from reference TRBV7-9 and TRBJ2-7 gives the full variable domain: DTGVSQNPRHKITKRGQNVTFRCDPISEHNRLYWYRQTLGQGPEFLTYFQNEAQLEKSRLLSDRFSAERPKGSFSTLEIQRTEQGDSAMYLCASRAPGQGLYEQYFGPGTRLTVT.